This record looks at one T cell receptor beta chain sequence and its context. Its ends do not fully match the called genes, so a read error is possible. In germline, CDR1 is DFQATT, CDR2 SNEGSKA (reference sequence). This CDR3 region has 15 residues. This sample was taken from a study of T-cell reconstitution after alpha-beta-depleted transplantation in children. Preparation of the TCRbeta library was carried out with unique molecular identifiers. Each CDR3 protein is one row after TCRdb ran MiXCR on the PCR reads. The sample holds about 420,000 distinct CDR3 sequences; about a tenth are singletons and the top ten take roughly 5.5%.

The V and J genes are TRBV20-1 and TRBJ2-5, with 9 bases aligning to TRBD2. The receptor's source is a human donor who donated a stem cell graft to a child with acute myeloid leukemia. The sample was PBMCs from the stem cell graft donor, taken from the stem cell graft. The CDR3 DNA reads as TGCTGTGCCAAAGAAATAGCGGGAGCTCAAGAGACCCAGTACTTC. Translated: CCAKEIAGAQETQYF.